The next 4 T cell receptor beta chains were all read from a single sample in a study of a mutant IDH1 vaccine in newly diagnosed glioma. Time point noted: baseline, week 1 (first vaccination visit). Treatment in this sample: pre-vaccination baseline after standard-of-care therapy. Sequencing was performed with immunoSEQ multiplex PCR; in TCRdb, only in-frame clones are kept and a portion is missing. The profile shows tens of thousands of clones, about 89% of them singletons. Specimen: PBMCs, collected from a glioma patient treated with radiotherapy, temozolomide or both. The receptors were gathered from a man aged 25-40 years with glioma.

The chain is built from TRBV29-1 and TRBJ2-1, with 12 bases aligning to TRBD2. Germline assignment: CDR1 SQVTM and CDR2 ANQGSEA. This CDR3 has 14 amino acids. After removal of 5 bases from V and 10 bases from J, the junction contained 9 bases not matched to a gene. CDR3 in DNA: TGCAGCGTTAGGGGACTAGCGGGCCCAGGGGAGCAGTTCTTC. It encodes CSVRGLAGPGEQFF.

J is TRBJ2-5 and V is TRBV27; D assignment may be TRBD1 or TRBD2 (5 bases each). The DNA end lines up better with TRBJ2-7; the J call may be wrong. This CDR3 is 15 amino acids long. Germline V gene data show CDR1 as MNHEY and CDR2 as SMNVEV (reference sequence). The CDR3, as DNA: TGTGCCAGCAGTTTTCTCTCAGAGGGGACGTACGAGCAGTACTTC. This sequence encodes CASSFLSEGTYEQYF.

The chain combines TRBV27 with TRBJ1-2; the D is unclear. V was pared by 3 bases and J by 8 bases, with 16 bases between. Germline CDR1 MNHEY, CDR2 SMNVEV (reference sequence). The CDR3 loop spans 14 amino acids. The CDR3 sequence: CASSFGEAATGYTF. The CDR3 coding sequence is TGTGCCAGCAGTTTCGGGGAGGCCGCTACGGGCTACACCTTC.

The chain recombines TRBV29-1 with TRBJ2-3; D is undetermined. Germline V CDR1 and CDR2: SQVTM, ANQGSEA. The ends were cut back, 4 bases at V and 0 bases at J, with 8 bases in the middle. This CDR3 region has 13 residues. The CDR3 spells CSVVSQSTDTQYF. The CDR3 bases are TGCAGCGTTGTATCCCAGAGCACAGATACGCAGTATTTT.